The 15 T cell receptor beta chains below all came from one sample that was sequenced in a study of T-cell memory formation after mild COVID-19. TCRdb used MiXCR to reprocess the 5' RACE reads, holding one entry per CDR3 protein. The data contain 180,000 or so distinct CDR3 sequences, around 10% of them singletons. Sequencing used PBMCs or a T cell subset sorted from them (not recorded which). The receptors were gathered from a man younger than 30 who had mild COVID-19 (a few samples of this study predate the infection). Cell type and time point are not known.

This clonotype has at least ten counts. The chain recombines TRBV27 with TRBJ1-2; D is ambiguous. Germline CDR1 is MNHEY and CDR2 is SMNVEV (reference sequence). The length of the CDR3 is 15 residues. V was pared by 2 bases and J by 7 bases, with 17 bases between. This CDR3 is CASSLNEEWGTGYTF. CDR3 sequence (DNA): TGTGCCAGCAGTTTAAATGAGGAGTGGGGTACTGGCTACACCTTC.

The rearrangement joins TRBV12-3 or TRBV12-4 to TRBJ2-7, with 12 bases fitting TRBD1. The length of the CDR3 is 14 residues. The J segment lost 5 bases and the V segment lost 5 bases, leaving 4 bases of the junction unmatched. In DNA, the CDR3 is TGTGCCAGCAGTCCCGGGACAGGGGGCCACGAGCAGTACGTC. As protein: CASSPGTGGHEQYV.

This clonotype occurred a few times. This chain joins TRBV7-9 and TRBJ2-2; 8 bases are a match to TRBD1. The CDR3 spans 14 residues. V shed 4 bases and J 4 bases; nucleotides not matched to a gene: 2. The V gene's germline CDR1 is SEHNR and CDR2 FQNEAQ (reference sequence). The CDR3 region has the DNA TGTGCCAGCAGCTGGACAGGGCTCACCGGGGAGCTGTTTTTT. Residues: CASSWTGLTGELFF.

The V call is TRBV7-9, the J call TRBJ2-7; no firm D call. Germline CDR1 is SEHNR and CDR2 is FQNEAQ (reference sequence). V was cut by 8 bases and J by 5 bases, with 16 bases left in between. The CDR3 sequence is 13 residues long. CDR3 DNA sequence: TGTGCCAGCGCACAGCGCCCTGGGGACGAGCAGTACTTC. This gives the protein CASAQRPGDEQYF.

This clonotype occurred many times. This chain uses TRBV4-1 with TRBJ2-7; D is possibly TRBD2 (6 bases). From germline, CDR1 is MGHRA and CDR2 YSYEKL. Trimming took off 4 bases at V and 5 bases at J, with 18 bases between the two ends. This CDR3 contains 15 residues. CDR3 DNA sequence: TGCGCCAGCAGCCGATCCGATGGAGGGTACCACGAGCAGTACGTC. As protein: CASSRSDGGYHEQYV.

The CDR3 region is CASSTPPGGGEETQYF. CDR3 nucleotide sequence: TGTGCCAGCAGTACCCCCCCGGGGGGGGGCGAAGAGACCCAGTACTTC. The chain couples TRBV6-5 to TRBJ2-5, with 8 nucleotides matching TRBD2. This CDR3 is built from 16 residues. From germline, CDR1 is MNHEY and CDR2 SVGAGI. V trimming: 5 bases; J trimming: 3 bases; junction bases outside the gene matches: 11.

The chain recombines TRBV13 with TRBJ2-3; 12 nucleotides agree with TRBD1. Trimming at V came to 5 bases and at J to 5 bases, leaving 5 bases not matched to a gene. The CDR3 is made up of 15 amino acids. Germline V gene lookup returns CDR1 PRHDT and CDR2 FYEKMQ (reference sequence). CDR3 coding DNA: TGTGCCAGCAGCCAGGGGACAGGGGGCAGAGATACGCAGTATTTT. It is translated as CASSQGTGGRDTQYF.

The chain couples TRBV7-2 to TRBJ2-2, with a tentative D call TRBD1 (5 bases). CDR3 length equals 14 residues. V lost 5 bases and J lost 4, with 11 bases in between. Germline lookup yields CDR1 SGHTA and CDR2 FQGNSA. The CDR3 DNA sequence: TGTGCCAGCAGCCAGGACATCCTCACCGGGGAGCTGTTTTTT. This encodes CASSQDILTGELFF.

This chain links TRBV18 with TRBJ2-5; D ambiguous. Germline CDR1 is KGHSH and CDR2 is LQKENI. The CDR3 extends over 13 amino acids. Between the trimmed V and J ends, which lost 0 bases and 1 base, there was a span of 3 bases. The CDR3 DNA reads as TGTGCCAGCTCACCACCATCCCAAGAGACCCAGTACTTC. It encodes CASSPPSQETQYF.

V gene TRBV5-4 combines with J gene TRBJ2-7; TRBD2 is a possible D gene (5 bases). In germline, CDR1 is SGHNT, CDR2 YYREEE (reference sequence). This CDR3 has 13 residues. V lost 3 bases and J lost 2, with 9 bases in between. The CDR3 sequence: CASSSDGTYEQYV. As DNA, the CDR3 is TGTGCCAGCAGCTCTGACGGGACCTACGAGCAGTACGTC.

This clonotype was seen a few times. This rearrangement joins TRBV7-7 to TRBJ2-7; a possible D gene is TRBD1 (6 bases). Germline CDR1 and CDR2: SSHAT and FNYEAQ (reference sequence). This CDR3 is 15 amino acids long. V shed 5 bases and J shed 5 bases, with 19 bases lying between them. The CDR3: CASSTGKEVCHEQYF. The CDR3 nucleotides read TGTGCCAGCAGCACAGGGAAAGAAGTTTGCCACGAGCAGTACTTC.

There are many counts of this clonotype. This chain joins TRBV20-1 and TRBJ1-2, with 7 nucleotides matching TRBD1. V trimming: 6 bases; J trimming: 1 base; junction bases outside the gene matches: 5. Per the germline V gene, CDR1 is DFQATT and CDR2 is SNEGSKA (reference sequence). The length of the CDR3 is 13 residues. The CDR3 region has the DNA TGCAGTGCCACGACAGGGAATAACTATGGCTACACCTTC. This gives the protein CSATTGNNYGYTF.

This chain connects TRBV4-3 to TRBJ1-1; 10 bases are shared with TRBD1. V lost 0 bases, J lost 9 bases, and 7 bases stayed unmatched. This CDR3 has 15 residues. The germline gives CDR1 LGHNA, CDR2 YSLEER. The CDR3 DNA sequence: TGCGCCAGCAGCCAAGAGGGGACAGGGGACGTAAAAGCTTTCTTT. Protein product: CASSQEGTGDVKAFF.

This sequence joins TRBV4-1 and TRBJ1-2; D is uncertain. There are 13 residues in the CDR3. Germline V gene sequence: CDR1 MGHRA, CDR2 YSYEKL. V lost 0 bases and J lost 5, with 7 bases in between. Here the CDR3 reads CASSQDGIYGYTF. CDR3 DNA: TGCGCCAGCAGCCAAGATGGGATATATGGCTACACCTTC.

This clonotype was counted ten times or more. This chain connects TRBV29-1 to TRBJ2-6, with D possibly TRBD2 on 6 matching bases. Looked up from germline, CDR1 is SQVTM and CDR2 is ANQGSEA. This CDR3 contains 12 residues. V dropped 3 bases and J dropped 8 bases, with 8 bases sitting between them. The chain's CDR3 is CSVEEGTNVLTF. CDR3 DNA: TGCAGCGTTGAGGAGGGTACCAACGTCCTGACTTTC.